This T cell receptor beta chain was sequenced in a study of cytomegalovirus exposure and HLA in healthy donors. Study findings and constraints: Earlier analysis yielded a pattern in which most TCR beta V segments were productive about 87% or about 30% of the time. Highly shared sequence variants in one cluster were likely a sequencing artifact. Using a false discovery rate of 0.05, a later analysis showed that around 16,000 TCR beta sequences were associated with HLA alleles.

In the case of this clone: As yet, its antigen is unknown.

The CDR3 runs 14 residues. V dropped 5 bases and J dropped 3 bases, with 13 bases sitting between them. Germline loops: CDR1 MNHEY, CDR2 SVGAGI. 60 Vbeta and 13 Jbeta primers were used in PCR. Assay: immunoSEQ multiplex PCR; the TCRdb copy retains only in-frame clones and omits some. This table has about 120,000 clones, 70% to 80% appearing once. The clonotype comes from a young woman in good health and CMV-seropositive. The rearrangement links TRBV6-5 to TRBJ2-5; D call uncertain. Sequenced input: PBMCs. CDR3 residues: CASSLISAKETQYF. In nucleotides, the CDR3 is TGTGCCAGCAGTCTCATCAGTGCCAAAGAGACCCAGTACTTC.